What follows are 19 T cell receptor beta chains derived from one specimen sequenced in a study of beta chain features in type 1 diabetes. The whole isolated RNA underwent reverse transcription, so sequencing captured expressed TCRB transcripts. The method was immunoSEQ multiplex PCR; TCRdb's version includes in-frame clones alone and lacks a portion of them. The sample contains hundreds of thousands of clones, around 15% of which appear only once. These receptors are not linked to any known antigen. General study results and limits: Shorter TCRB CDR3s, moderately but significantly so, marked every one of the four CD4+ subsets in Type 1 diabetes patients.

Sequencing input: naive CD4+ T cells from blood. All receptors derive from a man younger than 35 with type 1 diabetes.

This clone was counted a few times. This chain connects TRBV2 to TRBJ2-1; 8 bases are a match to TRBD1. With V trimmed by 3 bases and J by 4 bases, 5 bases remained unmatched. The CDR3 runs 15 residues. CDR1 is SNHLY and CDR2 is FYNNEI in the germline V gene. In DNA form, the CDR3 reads TGTGCCAGCAGTGAGATTGGACAGGGTTACAATGAGCAGTTCTTC. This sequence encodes CASSEIGQGYNEQFF.

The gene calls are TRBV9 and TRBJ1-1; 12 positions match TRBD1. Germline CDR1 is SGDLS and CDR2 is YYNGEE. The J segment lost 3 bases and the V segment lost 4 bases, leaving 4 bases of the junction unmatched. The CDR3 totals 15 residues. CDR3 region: CASSLGTGGYTEAFF. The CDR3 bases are TGTGCCAGCAGCCTGGGGACAGGGGGCTACACTGAAGCTTTCTTT. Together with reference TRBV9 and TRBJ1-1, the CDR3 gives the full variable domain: DSGVTQTPKHLITATGQRVTLRCSPRSGDLSVYWYQQSLDQGLQFLIQYYNGEERAKGNILERFSAQQFPDLHSELNLSSLELGDSALYFCASSLGTGGYTEAFFGQGTRLTVV.

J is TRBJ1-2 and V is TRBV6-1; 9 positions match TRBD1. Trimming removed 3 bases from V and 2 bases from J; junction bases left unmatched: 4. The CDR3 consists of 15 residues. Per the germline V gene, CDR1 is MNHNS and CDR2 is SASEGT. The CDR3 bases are TGTGCCAGCAGTGACGGACAGGGGATGAACTATGGCTACACCTTC. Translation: CASSDGQGMNYGYTF.

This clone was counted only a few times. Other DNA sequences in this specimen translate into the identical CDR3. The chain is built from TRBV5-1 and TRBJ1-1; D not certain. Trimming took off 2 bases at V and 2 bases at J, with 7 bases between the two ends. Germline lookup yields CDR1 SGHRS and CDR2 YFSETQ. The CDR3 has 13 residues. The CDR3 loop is CASSFSGNTEAFF. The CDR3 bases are TGCGCCAGCAGCTTCTCAGGAAACACTGAAGCTTTCTTT.

CDR3 protein: CASGLTSGSIYEQFF. The CDR3 DNA is TGCGCCAGCGGCTTGACTAGCGGGAGTATCTATGAGCAGTTCTTC. The gene calls are TRBV4-1 and TRBJ2-1; 12 bases agree with TRBD2. V trimming: 8 bases; J trimming: 8 bases; junction bases outside the gene matches: 10. The CDR3 extends over 15 amino acids. Per the germline V gene, CDR1 is MGHRA and CDR2 is YSYEKL.

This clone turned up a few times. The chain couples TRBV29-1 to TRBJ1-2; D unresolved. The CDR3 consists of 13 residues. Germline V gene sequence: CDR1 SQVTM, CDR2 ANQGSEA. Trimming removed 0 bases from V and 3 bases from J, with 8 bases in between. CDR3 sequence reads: CSVEDLVDYGYTF. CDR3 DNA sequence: TGCAGCGTTGAAGATCTAGTAGACTATGGCTACACCTTC.

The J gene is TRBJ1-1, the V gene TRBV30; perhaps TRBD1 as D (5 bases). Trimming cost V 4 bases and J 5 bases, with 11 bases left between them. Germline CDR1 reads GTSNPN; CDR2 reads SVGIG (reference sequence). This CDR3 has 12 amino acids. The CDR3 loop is CAWTRGYTEAFF. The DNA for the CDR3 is TGTGCCTGGACTCGGGGGTATACTGAAGCTTTCTTT. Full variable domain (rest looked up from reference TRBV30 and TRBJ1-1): SQTIHQWPATLVQPVGSPLSLECTVEGTSNPNLYWYRQAAGRGLQLLFYSVGIGQISSEVPQNLSASRPQDRQFILSSKKLLLSDSGFYLCAWTRGYTEAFFGQGTRLTVV.

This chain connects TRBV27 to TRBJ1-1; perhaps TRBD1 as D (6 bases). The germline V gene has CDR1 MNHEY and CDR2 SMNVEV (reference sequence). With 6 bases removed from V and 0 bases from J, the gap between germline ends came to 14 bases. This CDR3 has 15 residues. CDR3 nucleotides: TGTGCCAGCAGGGCTCAGGGGACGTTGAACACTGAAGCTTTCTTT. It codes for CASRAQGTLNTEAFF.

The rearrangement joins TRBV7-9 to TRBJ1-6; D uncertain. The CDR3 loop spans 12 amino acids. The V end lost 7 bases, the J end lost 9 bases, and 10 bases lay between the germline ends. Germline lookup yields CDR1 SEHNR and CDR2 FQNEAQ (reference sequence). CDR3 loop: CASNLLGSPLHF. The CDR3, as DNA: TGTGCCAGCAACCTACTAGGTTCACCCCTCCACTTT.

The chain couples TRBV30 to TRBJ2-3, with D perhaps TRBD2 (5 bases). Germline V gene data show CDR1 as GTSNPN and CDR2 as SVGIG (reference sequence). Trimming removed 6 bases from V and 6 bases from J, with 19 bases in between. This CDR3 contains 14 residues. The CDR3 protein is CACSRTAPGDTQYF. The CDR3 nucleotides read TGTGCCTGCAGTCGGACTGCCCCGGGGGATACGCAGTATTTT. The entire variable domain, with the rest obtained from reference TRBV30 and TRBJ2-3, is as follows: SQTIHQWPATLVQPVGSPLSLECTVEGTSNPNLYWYRQAAGRGLQLLFYSVGIGQISSEVPQNLSASRPQDRQFILSSKKLLLSDSGFYLCACSRTAPGDTQYFGPGTRLTVL.

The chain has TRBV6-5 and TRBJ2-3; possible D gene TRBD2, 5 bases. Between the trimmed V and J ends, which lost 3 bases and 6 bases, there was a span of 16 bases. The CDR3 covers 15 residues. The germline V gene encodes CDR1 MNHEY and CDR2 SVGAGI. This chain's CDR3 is CASSYAAGWTDTQYF. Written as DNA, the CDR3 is TGTGCCAGCAGTTATGCGGCGGGTTGGACGGATACGCAGTATTTT.

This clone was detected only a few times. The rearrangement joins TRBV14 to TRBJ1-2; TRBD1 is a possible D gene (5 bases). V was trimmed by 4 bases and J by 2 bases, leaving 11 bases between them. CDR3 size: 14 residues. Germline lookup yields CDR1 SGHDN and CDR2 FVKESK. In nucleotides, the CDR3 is TGTGCCAGCAGCCCCTCGGGGGGAAACTATGGCTACACCTTC. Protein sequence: CASSPSGGNYGYTF.

CDR3 nucleotide sequence: TGTGCCTGGAGTGTACCCCCTGGACAGGGGAGAGGAGCTTTCTTT. The encoded protein is CAWSVPPGQGRGAFF. V usage is TRBV30 and J usage is TRBJ1-1; 9 positions agree with TRBD1. Trimming cost V 0 bases and J 10 bases; bases outside gene matches: 12. Germline V gene data show CDR1 as GTSNPN and CDR2 as SVGIG (reference sequence). This CDR3 contains 15 residues.

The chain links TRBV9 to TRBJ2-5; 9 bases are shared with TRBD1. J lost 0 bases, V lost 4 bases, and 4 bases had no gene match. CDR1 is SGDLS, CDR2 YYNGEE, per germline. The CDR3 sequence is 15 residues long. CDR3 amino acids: CASSTGGSYQETQYF. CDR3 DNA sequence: TGTGCCAGCAGCACAGGGGGCTCGTACCAAGAGACCCAGTACTTC.

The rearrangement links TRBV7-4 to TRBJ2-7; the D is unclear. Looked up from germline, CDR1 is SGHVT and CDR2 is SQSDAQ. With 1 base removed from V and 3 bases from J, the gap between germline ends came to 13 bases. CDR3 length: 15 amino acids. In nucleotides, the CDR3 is TGTGCCAGCAGCTTAGAATGGGCATCAGTCTACGAGCAGTACTTC. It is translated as CASSLEWASVYEQYF.

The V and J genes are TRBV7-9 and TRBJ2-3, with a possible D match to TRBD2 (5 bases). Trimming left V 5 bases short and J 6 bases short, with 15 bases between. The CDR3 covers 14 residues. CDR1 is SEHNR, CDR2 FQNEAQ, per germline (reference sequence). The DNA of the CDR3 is TGTGCCAGCAGCCCGCTAGCTCTATTGGATACGCAGTATTTT. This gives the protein CASSPLALLDTQYF.

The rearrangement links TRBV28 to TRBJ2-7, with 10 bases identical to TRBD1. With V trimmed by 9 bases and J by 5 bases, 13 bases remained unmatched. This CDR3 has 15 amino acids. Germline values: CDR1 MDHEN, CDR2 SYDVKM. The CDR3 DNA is TGTGCCAGTAGCCCGCCGGGACAGGGGTTCCACGAGCAGTACTTC. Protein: CASSPPGQGFHEQYF.

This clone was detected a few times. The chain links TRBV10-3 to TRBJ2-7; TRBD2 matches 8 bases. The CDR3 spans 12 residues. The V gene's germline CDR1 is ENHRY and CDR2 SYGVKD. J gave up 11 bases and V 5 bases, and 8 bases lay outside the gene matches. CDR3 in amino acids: CAISPPQREKYF. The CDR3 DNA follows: TGTGCCATCAGTCCGCCCCAGCGGGAGAAGTACTTC.

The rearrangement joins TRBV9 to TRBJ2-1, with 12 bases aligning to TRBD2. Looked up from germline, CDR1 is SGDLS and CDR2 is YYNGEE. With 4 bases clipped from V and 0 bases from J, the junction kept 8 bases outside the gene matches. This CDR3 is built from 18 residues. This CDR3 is CASSIRLAGDISYNEQFF. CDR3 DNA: TGTGCCAGCAGCATTAGACTAGCGGGGGATATCTCCTACAATGAGCAGTTCTTC.